The following is a T cell receptor beta chain sequence with its context. This sample is part of a study of T-cell memory formation after mild COVID-19. Study details: Among the donors, TCR clusters were largely specific to each donor.

Looked up from germline, CDR1 is DFQATT and CDR2 is SNEGSKA (reference sequence). CDR3 length: 12 amino acids. Deletions cut 1 base from V and 13 bases from J, with 14 bases between. MiXCR, run by TCRdb on the 5' RACE reads, gives a single entry per CDR3 protein. The table records some 450,000 distinct CDR3 sequences, roughly 20% of them present only once. The rearrangement links TRBV20-1 to TRBJ2-1; D uncertain. The sample comprised PBMCs or a T cell subset sorted from them (not recorded which). The source of this sequence is an adult woman who had mild COVID-19 (a few samples of this study predate the infection). Cell type and time point are not known. Here the CDR3 DNA reads TGCAGTGCTAGAGGCCCGCGTCCAACACAGTTCTTC. It specifies CSARGPRPTQFF.